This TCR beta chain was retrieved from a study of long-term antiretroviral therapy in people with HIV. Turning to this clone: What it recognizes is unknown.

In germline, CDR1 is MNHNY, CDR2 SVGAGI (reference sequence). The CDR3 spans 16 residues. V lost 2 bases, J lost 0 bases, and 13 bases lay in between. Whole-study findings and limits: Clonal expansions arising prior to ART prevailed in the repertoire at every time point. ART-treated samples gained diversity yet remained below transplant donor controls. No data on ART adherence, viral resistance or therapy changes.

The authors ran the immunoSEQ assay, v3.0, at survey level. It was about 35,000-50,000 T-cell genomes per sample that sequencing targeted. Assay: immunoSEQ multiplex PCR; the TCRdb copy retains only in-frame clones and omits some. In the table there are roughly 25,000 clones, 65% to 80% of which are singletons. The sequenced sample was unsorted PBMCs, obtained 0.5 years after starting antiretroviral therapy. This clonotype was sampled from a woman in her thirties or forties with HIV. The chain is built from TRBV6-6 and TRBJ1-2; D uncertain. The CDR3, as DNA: TGTGCCAGCAGTTACGGAGAGGCACCCTCTAACTATGGCTACACCTTC. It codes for CASSYGEAPSNYGYTF.